This T cell receptor beta chain came from a study of memory CD4+ T cells and cytomegalovirus serostatus. The study's findings and limits: Suggested: most of the CMV-linked TCR signature lies in CD4+ memory cells. Of around 160 reported CMV TCRbeta sequences, 65 to 85 were found in memory CD4+ repertoires.

Single viable CD3+CD4+CD8-CD45RO+ cells were sorted as the memory CD4+ T cells. After thawing, CD4+ T cells were positively selected. In the study's own analysis: Out-of-frame sequences were removed, leaving 2,204,828 distinct TCRbeta sequences. Generated by immunoSEQ multiplex PCR, the TCRdb table keeps only in-frame clones and is missing some. That table furnishes V, J and clone size, whereas the DNA furnished D and trimming. The sample has roughly 50,000 clones; approximately 78% are singletons. The trim removed 1 base at V and 3 bases at J, leaving 5 bases unmatched. The CDR3 is 16 residues long. Germline loops: CDR1 MGHRA, CDR2 YSYEKL. As regards this clone: The antigen remains unidentified.

The receptor comes from an adult in good health and CMV-seronegative. The V gene is TRBV4-1, the J gene TRBJ2-3; 9 bases align to TRBD2. Material: memory CD4+ T cells from blood. The CDR3 spells CASSQVAGGGTDTQYF. DNA for the CDR3: TGCGCCAGCAGCCAAGTGGCGGGGGGGGGAACAGATACGCAGTATTTT.